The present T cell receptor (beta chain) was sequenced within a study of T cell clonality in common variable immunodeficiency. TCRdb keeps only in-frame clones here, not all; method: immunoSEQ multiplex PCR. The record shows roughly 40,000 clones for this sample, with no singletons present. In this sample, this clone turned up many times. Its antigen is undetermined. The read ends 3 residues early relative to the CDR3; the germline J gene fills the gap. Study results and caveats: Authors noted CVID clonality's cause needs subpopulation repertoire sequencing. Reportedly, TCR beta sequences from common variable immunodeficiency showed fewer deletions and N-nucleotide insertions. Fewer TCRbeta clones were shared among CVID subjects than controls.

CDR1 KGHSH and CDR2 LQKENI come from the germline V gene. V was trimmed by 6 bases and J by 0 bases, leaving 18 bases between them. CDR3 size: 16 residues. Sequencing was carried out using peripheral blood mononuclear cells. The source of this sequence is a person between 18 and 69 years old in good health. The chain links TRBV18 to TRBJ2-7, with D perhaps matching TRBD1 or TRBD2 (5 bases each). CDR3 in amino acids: CASSHSGKGFSYEQYF. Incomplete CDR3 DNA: TGTGCCAGCTCCCACTCCGGGAAGGGGTTCTCCTACGAG. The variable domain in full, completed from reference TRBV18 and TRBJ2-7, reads NAGVMQNPRHLVRRRGQEARLRCSPMKGHSHVYWYRQLPEEGLKFMVYLQKENIIDESGMPKERFSAEFPKEGPSILRIQQVVRGDSAAYFCASSHSGKGFSYEQYFGPGTRLTVT.